These 21 T cell receptor beta chains share one sample of origin, sequenced in a study of identical twins. TCRdb independently ran MiXCR on the 5' RACE reads; one entry per CDR3 protein. The data hold about 240,000 distinct CDR3 sequences, with about 13% observed a single time. These data also formed part of another study, on yellow fever vaccine responses in identical twins.

The sequencing input was memory (CD45RO+) T cells sorted from blood. These receptors originate from a woman between 18 and 29 years old in good health.

The chain combines TRBV29-1 with TRBJ2-1; D unresolved. The germline CDR1 and CDR2 sequences are SQVTM and ANQGSEA. The CDR3 covers 12 residues. V lost 3 bases to trimming and J lost 3 bases, with 6 bases between them. Here the CDR3 reads CSVEADYNEQFF. The CDR3 DNA reads as TGCAGCGTTGAGGCTGACTACAATGAGCAGTTCTTC.

This chain joins TRBV19 and TRBJ2-2; D is unresolved. There are 15 residues in the CDR3. The germline V and J ends were trimmed by 1 base and 0 bases, with 6 bases remaining between them. CDR1 is LNHDA and CDR2 is SQIVND in the germline V gene (reference sequence). CDR3 nucleotides: TGTGCCAGTAGTATAGTAGGGTCGAACACCGGGGAGCTGTTTTTT. Its translation is CASSIVGSNTGELFF.

This rearrangement joins TRBV11-2 to TRBJ2-1, with 7 positions matching TRBD1. The CDR3 runs to 15 residues. The V and J ends lost 4 bases and 4 bases, in that order; junction bases with no gene match: 7. CDR1 is SGHAT and CDR2 is FQNNGV in the germline V gene. The CDR3 DNA reads as TGTGCCAGCAGCTCTCGGACAGGTTTTTACAATGAGCAGTTCTTC. It yields the protein CASSSRTGFYNEQFF.

This clonotype has more than one count but fewer than ten. The genes are TRBV7-9 and TRBJ2-1; 9 bases match TRBD2. V lost 5 bases to trimming and J lost 9 bases; unmatched junction nucleotides: 11. The CDR3 totals 15 residues. Germline loops: CDR1 SEHNR, CDR2 FQNEAQ (reference sequence). The CDR3, as DNA: TGTGCCAGCAGCCTCTTGGGTAGCGGGGGCCGTGAGCAGTTCTTC. It specifies CASSLLGSGGREQFF.

This clonotype turned up a few times. The CDR3 loop is CASSTPWLAIYEQYF. The CDR3 DNA sequence: TGTGCCAGCAGTACCCCCTGGCTAGCTATCTACGAGCAGTACTTC. V and J are TRBV6-2 or TRBV6-3 and TRBJ2-7; D is possibly TRBD2 (5 bases). Between the trimmed V and J ends, which lost 5 bases and 3 bases, there was a span of 17 bases. This CDR3 spans 15 amino acids. The germline V gene encodes CDR1 MNHEY and CDR2 SVGEGT.

There are many counts of this clonotype. The genes are TRBV5-1 and TRBJ2-7; TRBD1 matches at 9 bases. The CDR3 is 14 amino acids. After removal of 1 base from V and 6 bases from J, the junction contained 5 bases not matched to a gene. Germline loops: CDR1 SGHRS, CDR2 YFSETQ. The CDR3 here is CASSLTGGSTEQYF. The DNA of the CDR3 is TGCGCCAGCAGCTTGACAGGGGGCTCTACCGAGCAGTACTTC.

This chain connects TRBV24-1 to TRBJ2-1; D unclear. V was trimmed by 7 bases and J by 1 base, leaving 10 bases between them. The CDR3 runs 14 residues. Germline loops: CDR1 KGHDR, CDR2 SFDVKD. CDR3 DNA: TGTGCCACCAGCGCTGGGAAGTCCTACAATGAGCAGTTCTTC. Translating gives CATSAGKSYNEQFF.

This clonotype has a handful of counts. V is TRBV7-2 and J is TRBJ2-5, with D perhaps TRBD2 (7 bases). Per the germline V gene, CDR1 is SGHTA and CDR2 is FQGNSA. This CDR3 has 14 residues. The CDR3 here is CASRGGGPRETQYF. CDR3 bases: TGTGCTTCCCGAGGGGGGGGCCCAAGGGAGACCCAGTACTTC.

This clonotype was picked up a small number of times. This CDR3 is CATWRDMSSPLHF. The CDR3 DNA follows: TGTGCCACCTGGAGGGATATGAGTTCACCCCTCCACTTT. This chain connects TRBV6-6 to TRBJ1-6; no clear D gene. Between the trimmed V and J ends, which lost 10 bases and 9 bases, there was a span of 16 bases. Germline V gene sequence: CDR1 MNHNY, CDR2 SVGAGI (reference sequence). The CDR3 is 13 amino acids.

There are a few counts of this clonotype. The rearrangement links TRBV21-1 to TRBJ1-1; TRBD1, the table's D call, was not compared with the DNA. TRBV21-1 is noted as a pseudogene. The CDR3 sequence is 18 residues long. CDR3 nucleotides: TGTGCCAGCAGCAAAAACGGGGGGAAGGAAGGGGCGAACACTGAAGCTTTCTTT. This sequence encodes CASSKNGGKEGANTEAFF.

This chain uses TRBV6-5 with TRBJ2-3; no firm D call. CDR3 length: 11 amino acids. CDR1 MNHEY and CDR2 SVGAGI come from the germline V gene. The germline V and J ends were trimmed by 6 bases and 5 bases, with 6 bases remaining between them. The CDR3 protein is CASRTRDTQYF. The CDR3 DNA reads as TGTGCCAGCAGGACGAGAGATACGCAGTATTTT.

This clonotype was seen a handful of times. The V gene is TRBV2, the J gene TRBJ1-2, with TRBD1 identical over 7 bases. The CDR3 consists of 14 residues. Looked up from germline, CDR1 is SNHLY and CDR2 is FYNNEI. V shed 7 bases, J shed 2 bases, and the junction held 7 bases outside the gene matches. The CDR3 loop is CASTEQGQNYGYTF. In DNA form, the CDR3 reads TGTGCCAGCACCGAACAGGGGCAGAACTATGGCTACACCTTC.

Ten or more counts support this clonotype. V is TRBV20-1 and J is TRBJ2-2; D gene unclear. The V and J ends lost 4 bases and 5 bases respectively, with 23 bases between them. The CDR3 is 17 amino acids. Germline CDR1 reads DFQATT; CDR2 reads SNEGSKA (reference sequence). Here the CDR3 reads CSATKGAGRLETGELFF. CDR3 sequence (DNA): TGCAGTGCTACAAAGGGCGCCGGACGCTTGGAAACCGGGGAGCTGTTTTTT.

In this sample, this clonotype turned up a few times. The chain combines TRBV6-1 with TRBJ1-5; D is perhaps TRBD1 (5 bases). The CDR3 extends over 14 amino acids. Germline values: CDR1 MNHNS, CDR2 SASEGT. V was shortened by 4 bases and J by 3 bases, with 10 bases between the two germline ends. DNA of the CDR3: TGTGCCAGCAGTGGGGACGGAAACAATCAGCCCCAGCATTTT. Amino acid sequence: CASSGDGNNQPQHF.

The sample holds a few counts of this clonotype. The V gene is TRBV6-5, the J gene TRBJ2-4; D remains ambiguous. The V gene lost 0 bases and the J gene lost 1 base, with 13 bases spanning the gap. Germline V gene sequence: CDR1 MNHEY, CDR2 SVGAGI. The CDR3 contains 17 residues. The CDR3: CASSYSPPPSAKNIQYF. The CDR3, as DNA: TGTGCCAGCAGTTACTCCCCCCCACCTTCGGCCAAAAACATTCAGTACTTC.

The CDR3 nucleotides read TGTGCCAGCAGCACCCCCGGGACTAGGACCCCACGGGATCAGTTCTTC. This codes for CASSTPGTRTPRDQFF. The chain carries TRBV7-2 and TRBJ2-1, with 8 bases identical to TRBD2. Germline loops: CDR1 SGHTA, CDR2 FQGNSA. Germline trimming cut 5 bases from V and 13 bases from J; bases unmatched to any gene: 19. The CDR3 contains 16 residues.

This clonotype was observed a handful of times. The V call is TRBV5-1, the J call TRBJ2-7, with 7 bases lining up with TRBD1. With 4 bases clipped from V and 6 bases from J, the junction kept 10 bases outside the gene matches. Germline V gene lookup returns CDR1 SGHRS and CDR2 YFSETQ. The CDR3 is made up of 14 amino acids. The chain's CDR3 is CASSRPGPGGEQYF. Here the CDR3 DNA reads TGCGCCAGCAGCCGCCCGGGGCCAGGGGGCGAGCAGTACTTC.

This clonotype was counted between two and nine times. The chain employs TRBV6-5 and TRBJ2-7, with D tentatively TRBD2 (6 bases). The CDR3 covers 15 residues. V lost 0 bases and J lost 3, with 12 bases in between. The germline CDR1 and CDR2 sequences are MNHEY and SVGAGI. The CDR3 DNA reads as TGTGCCAGCAGTTACTCGATTAGCGGAGTCTACGAGCAGTACTTC. It specifies CASSYSISGVYEQYF.

This clonotype was detected a few times. CDR3 sequence: CSVPRQGYGGYTF. CDR3 DNA sequence: TGCAGCGTCCCCCGACAGGGGTATGGAGGCTACACCTTC. This chain links TRBV29-1 with TRBJ1-2; 8 bases match TRBD1. The CDR3 consists of 13 residues. Germline-derived CDR1 and CDR2 are SQVTM and ANQGSEA. V lost 6 bases to trimming and J lost 8 bases; unmatched junction nucleotides: 11.

The chain employs TRBV20-1 and TRBJ2-3; tentative D call: TRBD2 (6 bases). The CDR3 is made up of 15 amino acids. V lost 6 bases, J lost 0 bases, and 16 bases lay in between. Per the germline V gene, CDR1 is DFQATT and CDR2 is SNEGSKA (reference sequence). Here the CDR3 reads CSANVWDSSTDTQYF. DNA for the CDR3: TGCAGTGCAAACGTTTGGGACTCAAGCACAGATACGCAGTATTTT.

This clonotype was seen only a few times. The chain is built from TRBV7-3 and TRBJ1-6; 10 bases match TRBD1. The CDR3 totals 15 residues. The germline gives CDR1 SGHTA, CDR2 FQGTGA. The junction had 5 bases not matched to a gene; V was cut back by 2 bases and J by 10 bases. Here the CDR3 reads CASSLGGTGVSPLHF. The CDR3 nucleotides are TGTGCCAGCAGCTTAGGTGGGACAGGGGTATCACCCCTCCACTTT.